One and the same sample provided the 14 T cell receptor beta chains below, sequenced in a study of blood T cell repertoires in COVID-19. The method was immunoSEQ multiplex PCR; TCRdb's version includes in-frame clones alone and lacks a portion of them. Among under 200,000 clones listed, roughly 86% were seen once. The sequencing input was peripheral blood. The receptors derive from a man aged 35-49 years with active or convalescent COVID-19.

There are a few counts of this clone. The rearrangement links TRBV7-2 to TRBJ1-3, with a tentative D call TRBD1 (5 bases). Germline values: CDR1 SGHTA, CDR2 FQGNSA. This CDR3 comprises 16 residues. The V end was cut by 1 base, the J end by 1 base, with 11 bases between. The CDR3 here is CASSLVDTDSGNTIYF. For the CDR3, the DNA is TGTGCCAGCAGCTTAGTGGACACCGATTCTGGAAACACCATATATTTT. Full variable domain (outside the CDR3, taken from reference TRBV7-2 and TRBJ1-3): GAGVSQSPSNKVTEKGKDVELRCDPISGHTALYWYRQSLGQGLEFLIYFQGNSAPDKSGLPSDRFSAERTGGSVSTLTIQRTQQEDSAVYLCASSLVDTDSGNTIYFGEGSWLTVV.

DNA for the CDR3: TGTGCCAGTAGGACCTCCACAGGGGGCGGACCCCATCAGCCCCAGCATTTT. Its translation is CASRTSTGGGPHQPQHF. The rearrangement uses TRBV19 and TRBJ1-5; TRBD1 matches at 9 bases. Trimming at V came to 6 bases and at J to 5 bases, leaving 14 bases not matched to a gene. The CDR3 runs 17 residues. The germline V gene encodes CDR1 LNHDA and CDR2 SQIVND (reference sequence).

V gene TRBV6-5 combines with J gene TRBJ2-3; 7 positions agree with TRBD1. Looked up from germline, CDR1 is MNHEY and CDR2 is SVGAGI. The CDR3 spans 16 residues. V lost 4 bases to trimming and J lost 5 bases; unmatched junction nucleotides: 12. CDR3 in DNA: TGTGCCAGCAGTTCGTTGCTGGACAGGTCCCGAGATACGCAGTATTTT. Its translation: CASSSLLDRSRDTQYF.

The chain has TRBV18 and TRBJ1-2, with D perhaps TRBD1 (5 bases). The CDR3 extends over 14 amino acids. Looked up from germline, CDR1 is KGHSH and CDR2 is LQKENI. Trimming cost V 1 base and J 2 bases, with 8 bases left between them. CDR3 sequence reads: CASSPRRDNYGYTF. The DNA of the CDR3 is TGTGCCAGCTCACCACGGCGGGACAACTATGGCTACACCTTC. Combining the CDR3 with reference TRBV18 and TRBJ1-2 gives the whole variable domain NAGVMQNPRHLVRRRGQEARLRCSPMKGHSHVYWYRQLPEEGLKFMVYLQKENIIDESGMPKERFSAEFPKEGPSILRIQQVVRGDSAAYFCASSPRRDNYGYTFGSGTRLTVV.

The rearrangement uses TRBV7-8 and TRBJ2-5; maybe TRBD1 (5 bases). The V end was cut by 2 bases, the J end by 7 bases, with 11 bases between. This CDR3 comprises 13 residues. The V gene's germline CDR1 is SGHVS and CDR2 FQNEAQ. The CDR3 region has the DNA TGTGCCAGCAGCTTATTGCAGGGTGCGACCCAGTACTTC. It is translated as CASSLLQGATQYF.

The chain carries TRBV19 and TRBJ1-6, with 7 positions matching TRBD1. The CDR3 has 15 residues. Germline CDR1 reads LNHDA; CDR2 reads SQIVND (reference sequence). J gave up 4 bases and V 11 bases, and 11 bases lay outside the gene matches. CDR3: CASTHRGQYNSPLHF. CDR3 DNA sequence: TGTGCCTCTACTCATCGGGGACAGTATAATTCACCCCTCCACTTT. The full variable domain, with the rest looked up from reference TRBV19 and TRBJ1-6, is DGGITQSPKYLFRKEGQNVTLSCEQNLNHDAMYWYRQDPGQGLRLIYYSQIVNDFQKGDIAEGYSVSREKKESFPLTVTSAQKNPTAFYLCASTHRGQYNSPLHFGNGTRLTVT.

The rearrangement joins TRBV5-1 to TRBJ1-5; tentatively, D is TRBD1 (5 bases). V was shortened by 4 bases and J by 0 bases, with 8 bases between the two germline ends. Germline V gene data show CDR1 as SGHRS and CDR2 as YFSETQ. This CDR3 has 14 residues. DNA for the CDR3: TGCGCCAGCAGCCCGACAGATAGCAATCAGCCCCAGCATTTT. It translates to CASSPTDSNQPQHF.

The CDR3 sequence is CASSELAGTYNEQFF. CDR3 DNA: TGTGCCAGCAGTGAACTAGCGGGGACTTACAATGAGCAGTTCTTC. This rearrangement joins TRBV2 to TRBJ2-1; 9 bases are a match to TRBD2. The CDR3 extends over 15 amino acids. Losses at the gene ends were 2 bases for V and 4 bases for J; bases not matched to a gene: 3. The germline gives CDR1 SNHLY, CDR2 FYNNEI.

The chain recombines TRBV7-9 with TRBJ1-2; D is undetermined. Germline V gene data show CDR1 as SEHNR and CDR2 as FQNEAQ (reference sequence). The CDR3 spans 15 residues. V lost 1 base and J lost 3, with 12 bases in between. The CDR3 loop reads CASSLVHAEDYGYTF. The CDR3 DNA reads TGTGCCAGCAGCTTAGTCCATGCTGAGGACTATGGCTACACCTTC.

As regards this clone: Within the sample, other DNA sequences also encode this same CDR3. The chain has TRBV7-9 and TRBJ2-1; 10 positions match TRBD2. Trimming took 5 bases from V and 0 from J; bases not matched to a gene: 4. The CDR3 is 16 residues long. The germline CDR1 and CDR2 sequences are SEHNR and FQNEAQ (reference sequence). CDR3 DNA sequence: TGTGCCAGCAGCCTCAGCGGGGGGGGCTCCTACAATGAGCAGTTCTTC. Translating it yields CASSLSGGGSYNEQFF.

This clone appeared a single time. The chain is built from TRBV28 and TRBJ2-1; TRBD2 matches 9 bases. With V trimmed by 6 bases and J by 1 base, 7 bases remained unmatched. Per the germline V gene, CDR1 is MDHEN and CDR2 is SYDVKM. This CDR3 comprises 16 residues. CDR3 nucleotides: TGTGCCAGCAGAGGTAGCGGGGGCCTGTCCTACAATGAGCAGTTCTTC. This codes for CASRGSGGLSYNEQFF.

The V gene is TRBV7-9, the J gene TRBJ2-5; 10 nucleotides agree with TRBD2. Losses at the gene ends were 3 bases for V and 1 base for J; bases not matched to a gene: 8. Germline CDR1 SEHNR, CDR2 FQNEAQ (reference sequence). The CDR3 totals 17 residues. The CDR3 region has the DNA TGTGCCAGCAGCTTGGGGACTAGCGTGGGGGGCCAAGAGACCCAGTACTTC. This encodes CASSLGTSVGGQETQYF.

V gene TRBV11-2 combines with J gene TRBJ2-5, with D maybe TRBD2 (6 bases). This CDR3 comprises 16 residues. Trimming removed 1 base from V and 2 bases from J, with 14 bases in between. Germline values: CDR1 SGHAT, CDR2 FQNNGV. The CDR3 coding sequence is TGTGCCAGCAGCTTAGTTCGGGACTTTCCGCAAGAGACCCAGTACTTC. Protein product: CASSLVRDFPQETQYF.

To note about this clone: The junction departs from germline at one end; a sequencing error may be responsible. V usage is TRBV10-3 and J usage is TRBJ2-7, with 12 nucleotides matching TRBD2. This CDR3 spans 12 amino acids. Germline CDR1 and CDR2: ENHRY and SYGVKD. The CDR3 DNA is TGTGCCATCAGTGAGACTAGCGGGGGGAAAATCTTC. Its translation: CAISETSGGKIF.